A selection of T cell receptor beta chains follows, all from one sample in a study of OX40 agonist ivuxolimab in advanced cancers. Sequencing used immunoSEQ multiplex PCR; TCRdb keeps in-frame clones, though not all of them. The table records some 86,000 clones, 70% to 85% of them present only once. The sample consisted of CD4+ or CD8+ T cells sorted from blood, taken in a trial of the OX40 agonist ivuxolimab. These receptors all stem from an adult with an advanced solid tumor such as melanoma, head and neck, liver or kidney cancer. Both conserved end residues are trimmed from each CDR3. Each record gives: CDR3 length, V gene, D gene, J gene, CDR3 protein. A D gene is named only where the DNA matches it firmly.

12	TRBV7-9	-	TRBJ2-1	ASRPLPPDNEQF
12	TRBV19	-	TRBJ2-1	ASSLLGRNNEQF
13	TRBV5-1	-	TRBJ2-4	ASSPPGRGRFRQY
12	TRBV7-8	TRBD1	TRBJ1-3	ASSLGGGGNTIY
11	TRBV4-1	-	TRBJ1-3	ASSPPSGNTIY
11	TRBV10-1	-	TRBJ1-1	ASSESGNTEAF
12	TRBV11-3	TRBD1	TRBJ2-7	ASSIRDSTYEQY
14	TRBV11-3	-	TRBJ2-3	ASSLAGEYGTDTQY
12	TRBV19	-	TRBJ2-3	ASSIPGLTDTQY
13	TRBV11-2	-	TRBJ1-6	ASSSWTWRGSPLH
9	TRBV2	-	TRBJ2-7	ASDAEYEQY
12	TRBV12-5	TRBD1	TRBJ2-5	ASGPGQGGETQY
15	TRBV7-9	TRBD2	TRBJ2-1	ASSLGVIHGRVNEQF
9	TRBV7-9	-	TRBJ2-5	ASSLLETQY
15	TRBV2	TRBD2	TRBJ2-1	ASSGGDWTSGNLGTF
13	TRBV4-1	TRBD2	TRBJ2-7	ASSQSGDYSYEQY
11	TRBV14	-	TRBJ2-2	ASSDQNTGELF
15	TRBV18	TRBD1	TRBJ2-5	ASSPQPGGRGLETQY
12	TRBV5-6	TRBD1	TRBJ2-5	ASSLVGQGRTQY
10	TRBV30	-	TRBJ1-2	AWSVQEGGYT
11	TRBV7-3	-	TRBJ2-1	ASSLASYNEQF
13	TRBV27	-	TRBJ2-1	ASSSRGSLYNEQF
11	TRBV6-6	-	TRBJ2-1	ASSPLGLEEQF
13	TRBV9	-	TRBJ2-3	ASSPGVSSTDTQY
11	TRBV19	-	TRBJ2-2	ASSLQHTGELF
10	TRBV19	-	TRBJ2-6	ASRAGANVLT
12	TRBV19	TRBD1	TRBJ1-1	ASNPGTANTEAF
9	TRBV20-1	-	TRBJ2-5	SGETAETQY
12	TRBV28	-	TRBJ2-7	ASRLRVNSYEQY
14	TRBV5-1	TRBD1	TRBJ2-1	ASSLEGQSDYNEQF
13	TRBV7-2	TRBD1	-	ASSRTGTGNYEQY
11	TRBV5-1	-	TRBJ2-7	ASSLSEDYEQY
12	TRBV18	-	TRBJ1-1	ASSPTASIVEVF
11	TRBV30	TRBD2	TRBJ2-3	AGSSGGPDTQY
13	TRBV6-4	TRBD2	TRBJ2-1	ASSDSTSGSNEQF
10	TRBV30	-	TRBJ2-3	AWTGSTDTQY
14	TRBV18	TRBD1	TRBJ2-1	ASSPEWDRVYNEQF